A single sample is the source of the 22 T cell receptor beta chains below, sequenced in a study of T-cell reconstitution after alpha-beta-depleted transplantation in children. A library of TCRbeta sequences, prepared with unique molecular identifiers, was generated. TCRdb re-called the PCR reads with MiXCR, one entry per CDR3 protein. Among a few hundred thousand distinct CDR3 sequences, roughly a tenth were seen once, and the ten largest hold about 8%. Sequences were derived from PBMCs, sampled before TCRalphabeta/CD19-depleted stem cell transplant. These receptors all stem from a boy less than two years old with acute myeloid leukemia, due to receive a stem cell transplant.

This clonotype came up many times. The chain employs TRBV5-1 and TRBJ2-3; the match to TRBD1 covers 9 bases. CDR1 and CDR2 (germline): SGHRS, YFSETQ. The CDR3 contains 15 residues. The J segment lost 4 bases and the V segment lost 3 bases, leaving 6 bases of the junction unmatched. The CDR3 DNA reads TGCGCCAGCAGCTCCGTACGACAGGGGGCAGATACGCAGTATTTT. Protein product: CASSSVRQGADTQYF.

This clonotype was observed many times. The chain employs TRBV4-3 and TRBJ2-3, with TRBD1 identical over 9 bases. The trim removed 4 bases at V and 1 base at J, leaving 3 bases unmatched. The CDR3 is made up of 15 amino acids. Per germline, CDR1 LGHNA and CDR2 YSLEER. The CDR3 loop reads CASSRRDRGTDTQYF. CDR3 DNA: TGCGCCAGCAGCCGGCGGGACAGGGGCACAGATACGCAGTATTTT.

This clonotype was picked up many times. This sequence joins TRBV29-1 and TRBJ2-5; 10 bases map to TRBD1. V lost 0 bases and J lost 7; bases outside the gene matches: 2. Germline V gene sequence: CDR1 SQVTM, CDR2 ANQGSEA. This CDR3 contains 13 residues. The chain's CDR3 is CSVEEGTGVTQYF. As DNA, the CDR3 is TGCAGCGTTGAAGAAGGGACAGGGGTGACCCAGTACTTC.

This clonotype showed up just a few times. DNA for the CDR3: TGCAGCGTTGACCCGGGACTAGCGGGAGATACGCAGTATTTT. This codes for CSVDPGLAGDTQYF. The rearrangement uses TRBV29-1 and TRBJ2-3; 12 bases agree with TRBD2. Germline assignment: CDR1 SQVTM and CDR2 ANQGSEA. V was clipped by 3 bases and J by 5 bases; unmatched bases: 3. The CDR3 length is 14 residues.

The table lists this clonotype with many counts. The chain carries TRBV6-5 and TRBJ2-5; 9 bases fit TRBD1. With 0 bases clipped from V and 3 bases from J, the junction kept 5 bases outside the gene matches. Germline values: CDR1 MNHEY, CDR2 SVGAGI. The length of the CDR3 is 16 residues. The chain's CDR3 is CASSYSLGTGKETQYF. The CDR3, as DNA: TGTGCCAGCAGTTACTCGCTTGGGACAGGGAAAGAGACCCAGTACTTC.

In its sample, this clonotype was seen many times. The rearrangement links TRBV12-3 or TRBV12-4 to TRBJ2-6; tentative D call: TRBD2 (5 bases). The CDR3 contains 15 residues. V lost 4 bases and J lost 1, with 8 bases in between. CDR3 coding DNA: TGTGCCAGCAGTTCCCGCGGGTCTGGGGCCAACGTCCTGACTTTC. Translation: CASSSRGSGANVLTF.

This clonotype was picked up many times. This chain joins TRBV28 and TRBJ1-1; D is undetermined. V lost 3 bases and J 8 bases, leaving 16 bases between the germline ends. CDR1 is MDHEN and CDR2 is SYDVKM in the germline V gene. This CDR3 spans 14 amino acids. CDR3 region: CASSLIYWEKEAFF. CDR3 sequence (DNA): TGTGCCAGCAGTTTGATTTATTGGGAGAAGGAAGCTTTCTTT.

This clonotype was picked up many times. The chain recombines TRBV10-3 with TRBJ2-7, with TRBD2 identical over 11 bases. Trimming cost V 3 bases and J 1 base; bases outside gene matches: 5. CDR1 and CDR2 from the germline V gene are ENHRY and SYGVKD. The CDR3 length is 16 residues. The CDR3 sequence: CAISDPSGRSSYEQYF. In DNA, the CDR3 is TGTGCCATCAGTGACCCTAGCGGGAGGTCGTCCTACGAGCAGTACTTC.

This clonotype was counted a few times. The chain recombines TRBV6-1 with TRBJ2-7; TRBD1 matches at 9 bases. Losses at the gene ends were 3 bases for V and 2 bases for J; bases not matched to a gene: 5. Germline V gene data show CDR1 as MNHNS and CDR2 as SASEGT. The CDR3 consists of 15 residues. CDR3 sequence: CASSDGDRAAYEQYF. The CDR3 nucleotides are TGTGCCAGCAGTGATGGGGACAGGGCTGCCTACGAGCAGTACTTC.

This sequence joins TRBV4-2 and TRBJ2-7, with 7 bases fitting TRBD2. Germline-derived CDR1 and CDR2 are LGHNA and YNFKEQ. V dropped 1 base and J dropped 0; count of bases not matched to a gene: 3. The CDR3 is 15 residues long. CDR3 DNA sequence: TGTGCCAGCAGCCAAGGGGCGGGAGACTCCTACGAGCAGTACTTC. Protein product: CASSQGAGDSYEQYF.

The V and J genes are TRBV4-2 and TRBJ2-1; 9 nucleotides align to TRBD2. This CDR3 spans 16 amino acids. Trimming took 1 base from V and 8 from J; bases not matched to a gene: 9. Germline V lookup: CDR1 LGHNA, CDR2 YNFKEQ. In DNA, the CDR3 is TGTGCCAGCAGCCAAGGGGGTAGCGGGAGAGTCTATGAGCAGTTCTTC. It specifies CASSQGGSGRVYEQFF.

This clonotype was seen many times. The rearrangement joins TRBV12-3 or TRBV12-4 to TRBJ2-7; D is unclear. This CDR3 is 12 amino acids long. V was clipped by 6 bases and J by 9 bases, with 15 bases between them. The CDR3 here is CASSQDGPGQYF. CDR3 DNA: TGTGCCAGCAGCCAGGACGGTCCCGGGCAGTACTTC.

The rearrangement uses TRBV12-3 or TRBV12-4 and TRBJ2-1; 13 bases line up with TRBD2. J gave up 9 bases and V 6 bases, and 11 bases lay outside the gene matches. The CDR3 has 16 residues. The CDR3 DNA reads TGTGCCAGCAGGATACCTGGACTAGCGGGAGCAACTGAGCAGTTCTTC. Residues: CASRIPGLAGATEQFF.

In this sample, this clonotype turned up many times. The chain links TRBV7-2 to TRBJ2-3, with TRBD2 as a possible D gene (5 bases). Trimming cost V 1 base and J 0 bases, with 11 bases left between them. Germline V CDR1 and CDR2: SGHTA, FQGNSA. The CDR3 has 16 amino acids. CDR3 nucleotides: TGTGCCAGCAGCTTAGGCGACTACTATAGCACAGATACGCAGTATTTT. Its protein product is CASSLGDYYSTDTQYF.

This clonotype was seen ten or more times. The chain employs TRBV21-1 and TRBJ1-1; the table's D call of TRBD1 was not tested on the DNA. TRBV21-1 is termed a pseudogene. The length of the CDR3 is 15 residues. Here the CDR3 DNA reads TGTGCCAGCAGCAAAGTGGGGACAGATAACACTGAAGCTTTCTTT. Encoded protein: CASSKVGTDNTEAFF.

This clonotype came up a few times. The chain employs TRBV29-1 and TRBJ1-1; the D gene is possibly TRBD1 (5 bases). This CDR3 is built from 13 residues. V lost 1 base to trimming and J lost 4 bases, with 10 bases between them. Germline CDR1 is SQVTM and CDR2 is ANQGSEA. CDR3 coding DNA: TGCAGCGTTGAAGGTCCGGGGCCCACTGAAGCTTTCTTT. It specifies CSVEGPGPTEAFF. The full variable domain, its missing parts supplied by reference TRBV29-1 and TRBJ1-1, is SAVISQKPSRDICQRGTSLTIQCQVDSQVTMMFWYRQQPGQSLTLIATANQGSEATYESGFVIDKFPISRPNLTFSTLTVSNMSPEDSSIYLCSVEGPGPTEAFFGQGTRLTVV.

This clonotype showed up many times. The chain joins TRBV12-3 or TRBV12-4 to TRBJ2-2, with D perhaps TRBD2 (6 bases). V shed 6 bases and J shed 4 bases, with 15 bases lying between them. The CDR3 contains 15 residues. The CDR3 DNA follows: TGTGCCAGCAGCGCTCTTGCGGGGCCCACCGGGGAGCTGTTTTTT. Translated: CASSALAGPTGELFF.

In its sample, this clonotype was seen many times. J is TRBJ1-2 and V is TRBV28, with TRBD1 identical over 8 bases. The ends lost 6 bases at V and 2 bases at J; junction bases unmatched: 5. The CDR3 covers 14 residues. Germline-derived CDR1 and CDR2 are MDHEN and SYDVKM. The CDR3 DNA is TGTGCCAGCAGCGTCAGGACAGGGAACTATGGCTACACCTTC. This gives the protein CASSVRTGNYGYTF.

The table lists this clonotype with many counts. The chain has TRBV12-3 or TRBV12-4 and TRBJ2-1; D possibly corresponds to TRBD2 (6 bases). The ends were cut back, 0 bases at V and 8 bases at J, with 17 bases in the middle. The CDR3 spans 16 residues. This chain's CDR3 is CASSLAGLRIHYEQFF. The CDR3 DNA sequence: TGTGCCAGCAGTTTAGCTGGACTACGGATACATTATGAGCAGTTCTTC.

This clonotype occurred many times. The chain carries TRBV6-5 and TRBJ2-7, with unresolved D. CDR1 and CDR2 from the germline V gene are MNHEY and SVGAGI. The germline V and J ends were trimmed by 0 bases and 4 bases, with 4 bases remaining between them. The CDR3 runs 12 residues. The CDR3 DNA follows: TGTGCCAGCAGTTACTCGTGGTACGAGCAGTACTTC. Amino acids: CASSYSWYEQYF.

This clonotype appeared many times. The chain employs TRBV29-1 and TRBJ1-1; tentative D call: TRBD1 (5 bases). Trimming removed 7 bases from V and 3 bases from J, with 18 bases in between. The CDR3 spans 14 residues. Germline V lookup: CDR1 SQVTM, CDR2 ANQGSEA. The CDR3 nucleotides read TGCAGCGCCCCCAAGCAGGGTGGGGACACTGAAGCTTTCTTT. This encodes CSAPKQGGDTEAFF.

A word on this clonotype: A read error is possible here, since a much larger clone lies one base away. This chain links TRBV24-1 with TRBJ2-1; D gene uncertain. Germline V gene data show CDR1 as KGHDR and CDR2 as SFDVKD. This CDR3 spans 13 amino acids. CDR3 residues: CATSSNSYNEHFF. The CDR3 DNA is TGTGCCACCAGTTCTAACTCCTACAATGAGCATTTCTTC.